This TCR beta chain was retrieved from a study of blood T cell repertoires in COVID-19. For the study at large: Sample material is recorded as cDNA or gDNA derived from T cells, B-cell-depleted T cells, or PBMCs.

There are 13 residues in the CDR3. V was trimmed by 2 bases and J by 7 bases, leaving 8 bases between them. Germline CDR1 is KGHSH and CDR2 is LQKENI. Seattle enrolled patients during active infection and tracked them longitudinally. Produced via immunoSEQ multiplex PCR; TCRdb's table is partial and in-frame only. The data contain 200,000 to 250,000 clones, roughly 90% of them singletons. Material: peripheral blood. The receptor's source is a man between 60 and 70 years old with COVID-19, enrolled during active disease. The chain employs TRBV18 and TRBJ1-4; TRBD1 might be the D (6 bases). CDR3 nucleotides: TGTGCCAGCTCACCATCCAGGGGTGAAAAACTGTTTTTT. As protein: CASSPSRGEKLFF. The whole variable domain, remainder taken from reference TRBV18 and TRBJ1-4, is NAGVMQNPRHLVRRRGQEARLRCSPMKGHSHVYWYRQLPEEGLKFMVYLQKENIIDESGMPKERFSAEFPKEGPSILRIQQVVRGDSAAYFCASSPSRGEKLFFGSGTQLSVL.